These 11 T cell receptor beta chains were all obtained from the same sample, sequenced in a study of blood T cells in healthy people across ages. Primers used in a second PCR of about 7 to 11 cycles were a sample-barcoded 5' primer and a J-beta primer mix. TCRdb re-called the 5' RACE reads with MiXCR, one entry per CDR3 protein. This table has some 1.7 million distinct CDR3 sequences, about 28% appearing once. The sample consisted of blood. The receptors derive from a woman in her 30s in good health.

The chain carries TRBV14 and TRBJ2-5; D remains unclear. Germline lookup yields CDR1 SGHDN and CDR2 FVKESK. The CDR3 length is 14 residues. V lost 4 bases and J 11 bases, leaving 20 bases between the germline ends. In DNA form, the CDR3 reads TGTGCCAGCAGCCCCAGAAGCACCTACAATGAGCAGTACTTC. This sequence encodes CASSPRSTYNEQYF.

This chain links TRBV12-3 or TRBV12-4 with TRBJ2-3; D tentatively fits TRBD1 or TRBD2 (5 bases each). The V and J ends lost 5 bases and 5 bases respectively, with 17 bases between them. The CDR3 length is 15 residues. The CDR3 nucleotides read TGTGCCAGCAGTAGCTCTAGCCCGAGGGGAGATACGCAGTATTTT. This sequence encodes CASSSSSPRGDTQYF.

This clonotype showed up many times. V is TRBV10-3 and J is TRBJ2-7; TRBD2 matches 7 bases. This CDR3 has 13 residues. Germline assignment: CDR1 ENHRY and CDR2 SYGVKD. The V segment lost 3 bases and the J segment 3 bases; nucleotides outside the gene matches: 2. CDR3 residues: CAISETSDYEQYF. The CDR3 nucleotides read TGTGCCATCAGTGAAACTAGCGACTACGAGCAGTACTTC.

This rearrangement joins TRBV6-5 to TRBJ2-1, with D maybe TRBD2 (6 bases). This CDR3 contains 17 residues. Trimming removed 0 bases from V and 8 bases from J, with 20 bases in between. CDR1 is MNHEY and CDR2 is SVGAGI in the germline V gene. CDR3 in amino acids: CASSYSERRDPRDEQFF. CDR3 nucleotide sequence: TGTGCCAGCAGTTACTCCGAGAGGAGGGACCCAAGGGATGAGCAGTTCTTC.

In this sample, this clonotype turned up many times. V is TRBV15 and J is TRBJ2-6, with D tentatively TRBD1 (5 bases). This CDR3 contains 18 residues. From germline, CDR1 is LNHNV and CDR2 YYDKDF (reference sequence). The germline V and J ends were trimmed by 2 bases and 0 bases, with 14 bases remaining between them. Here the CDR3 reads CATSRWPGRSSGANVLTF. As DNA, the CDR3 is TGTGCCACCAGCAGATGGCCAGGGCGAAGCTCTGGGGCCAACGTCCTGACTTTC. Looking up the rest from reference TRBV15 and TRBJ2-6 gives the full variable domain: DAMVIQNPRYQVTQFGKPVTLSCSQTLNHNVMYWYQQKSSQAPKLLFHYYDKDFNNEADTPDNFQSRRPNTSFCFLDIRSPGLGDTAMYLCATSRWPGRSSGANVLTFGAGSRLTVL.

V is TRBV5-6 and J is TRBJ2-3, with TRBD2 matching 9 bases. The CDR3 contains 15 residues. The V and J ends lost 0 bases and 5 bases, in that order; junction bases with no gene match: 4. From germline, CDR1 is SGHDT and CDR2 YYEEEE. The CDR3 spells CASSLGPSGVDTQYF. For the CDR3, the DNA is TGTGCCAGCAGCTTGGGTCCTAGCGGGGTAGATACGCAGTATTTT.

This clonotype was seen only a few times. The CDR3 sequence is CASSSTDRVSGYTF. CDR3 in DNA: TGTGCCAGCAGTTCCACGGACAGGGTTTCTGGCTACACCTTC. J is TRBJ1-2 and V is TRBV28, with TRBD1 identical over 8 bases. The CDR3 has 14 amino acids. Trimming removed 4 bases from V and 7 bases from J; junction bases left unmatched: 8. CDR1 and CDR2 from the germline V gene are MDHEN and SYDVKM.

The rearrangement links TRBV3-1 to TRBJ1-2; D gene ambiguous. CDR1 is LGHDT, CDR2 YNNKEL, per germline (reference sequence). CDR3 length: 14 amino acids. Trimming took 0 bases from V and 7 from J, leaving 12 bases between them. CDR3 in DNA: TGTGCCAGCAGCCAAGAGGAGAGGGTGAGTGGCTACACCTTC. The encoded protein is CASSQEERVSGYTF.

The gene calls are TRBV18 and TRBJ2-1; D gene ambiguous. In germline, CDR1 is KGHSH, CDR2 LQKENI. With 2 bases removed from V and 1 base from J, the gap between germline ends came to 12 bases. The CDR3 has 16 amino acids. CDR3 region: CASSPIGRSSYNEQFF. The DNA for the CDR3 is TGTGCCAGCTCACCAATTGGAAGGTCTTCCTACAATGAGCAGTTCTTC. Full variable domain (remainder filled in from reference TRBV18 and TRBJ2-1): NAGVMQNPRHLVRRRGQEARLRCSPMKGHSHVYWYRQLPEEGLKFMVYLQKENIIDESGMPKERFSAEFPKEGPSILRIQQVVRGDSAAYFCASSPIGRSSYNEQFFGPGTRLTVL.

This clonotype was counted a few times. The chain recombines TRBV20-1 with TRBJ1-1; weak D call: TRBD1 (6 bases). Germline assignment: CDR1 DFQATT and CDR2 SNEGSKA (reference sequence). The V and J ends lost 5 bases and 0 bases respectively, with 19 bases between them. The CDR3 length is 16 residues. Written as DNA, the CDR3 is TGCAGTGCTGGCTCGGGACACAAAGTATTGAACACTGAAGCTTTCTTT. Amino acid sequence: CSAGSGHKVLNTEAFF.

This clonotype was recorded a few times. The J gene is TRBJ2-6, the V gene TRBV4-2; D unclear. The CDR3 length is 16 residues. The germline gives CDR1 LGHNA, CDR2 YNFKEQ. Trimming removed 0 bases at V and 1 base at J, with 7 bases between. CDR3 amino acids: CASSQDELSGANVLTF. The CDR3 coding sequence is TGTGCCAGCAGCCAAGACGAACTTTCTGGGGCCAACGTCCTGACTTTC.